Presented here are 28 T cell receptor beta chains from one specimen sequenced in a study of T cell repertoires in cytomegalovirus infection. Their recognized antigens are unknown. TCRdb itself ran the reads through MiXCR, one entry per CDR3 protein. The top ten hold about a sixth of the sample, which has around 540,000 distinct CDR3 sequences, around a third seen once. The source was cultured PBMCs, collected from culture after CMV antigen stimulation. These receptors were collected from a human donor in good health (CMV status not recorded). Some clones in this sample may be carry-over from other donors' samples.

This clonotype was seen ten or more times. V usage is TRBV7-8 and J usage is TRBJ2-5; TRBD2 agrees at 10 bases. CDR1 is SGHVS and CDR2 is FQNEAQ in the germline V gene. The CDR3 is made up of 19 amino acids. V lost 4 bases to trimming and J lost 1 base; unmatched junction nucleotides: 15. The CDR3 region is CASSSSSSGRRRFQETQYF. The CDR3 DNA follows: TGTGCCAGCAGCTCGTCTTCTAGCGGGAGACGTCGTTTCCAAGAGACCCAGTACTTC.

This clonotype was seen a few times. This chain connects TRBV20-1 to TRBJ2-2; D is uncertain. Looked up from germline, CDR1 is DFQATT and CDR2 is SNEGSKA (reference sequence). The length of the CDR3 is 13 residues. Trimming stripped 5 bases from V and 2 bases from J, with 9 bases between. CDR3 DNA sequence: TGCAGTGCTTGGAAGTATAACACCGGGGAGCTGTTTTTT. Protein: CSAWKYNTGELFF.

The chain carries TRBV6-2 or TRBV6-3 and TRBJ2-1; 8 bases align to TRBD1. CDR3 size: 15 residues. The V gene's germline CDR1 is MNHEY and CDR2 SVGEGT. The V and J ends lost 6 bases and 11 bases, in that order; junction bases with no gene match: 15. The CDR3 protein is CASRDTGQVDRQQFF. In DNA form, the CDR3 reads TGTGCCAGCAGGGACACGGGACAGGTAGACCGGCAGCAGTTCTTC.

V gene TRBV7-4 combines with J gene TRBJ2-6; D remains ambiguous. The V gene's germline CDR1 is SGHVT and CDR2 SQSDAQ. Between the trimmed V and J ends, which lost 5 bases and 4 bases, there was a span of 9 bases. CDR3 size: 14 residues. The chain's CDR3 is CASSQNQGANVLTF. The CDR3 nucleotides are TGTGCCAGCAGCCAAAACCAGGGGGCCAACGTCCTGACTTTC.

This clonotype was detected only a few times. This chain joins TRBV7-9 and TRBJ2-7; 7 bases are shared with TRBD1. The CDR3 length is 14 residues. V trimming: 5 bases; J trimming: 3 bases; junction bases outside the gene matches: 7. Germline CDR1 is SEHNR and CDR2 is FQNEAQ (reference sequence). CDR3 in amino acids: CASSPRTGFYEQYV. CDR3 bases: TGTGCCAGCAGCCCCAGGACAGGCTTCTACGAGCAGTACGTC.

This clonotype was counted between two and nine times. V usage is TRBV12-3 or TRBV12-4 and J usage is TRBJ1-3; TRBD1 is a possible D gene (6 bases). The CDR3 runs to 16 residues. Trimming pared 5 bases from V and 4 bases from J, leaving 18 bases between. DNA for the CDR3: TGTGCCAGCAGTGCCCCCCACAGGGCCGGGGGAAACACCATATATTTT. Translating gives CASSAPHRAGGNTIYF.

The chain uses TRBV20-1 and TRBJ1-6, with a weak D call TRBD1 (6 bases). V was shortened by 6 bases and J by 9 bases, with 24 bases between the two germline ends. This CDR3 comprises 16 residues. Germline V gene lookup returns CDR1 DFQATT and CDR2 SNEGSKA (reference sequence). CDR3 sequence: CSALVRGALGGSPLHF. The CDR3 DNA sequence: TGCAGTGCCTTAGTTCGGGGGGCTTTAGGTGGTTCACCCCTCCACTTT.

This clonotype occurred a few times. The V gene is TRBV6-2 or TRBV6-3, the J gene TRBJ2-2; 11 bases match TRBD2. V gave up 5 bases and J gave up 6 bases; unmatched junction bases: 5. This CDR3 region has 15 residues. The germline gives CDR1 MNHEY, CDR2 SVGEGT. In DNA form, the CDR3 reads TGTGCCAGCAGTCTGCCGGGACTAGCGGCCGGGGAGCTGTTTTTT. Encoded protein: CASSLPGLAAGELFF.

The chain recombines TRBV24-1 with TRBJ2-3, with 9 bases matching TRBD2. The CDR3 sequence is 16 residues long. V was pared by 3 bases and J by 5 bases, with 8 bases of the junction left unmatched. CDR1 KGHDR and CDR2 SFDVKD come from the germline V gene. The CDR3 region is CATSDPRREGRDTQYF. CDR3 nucleotides: TGTGCCACCAGTGATCCCCGGCGGGAGGGCCGAGATACGCAGTATTTT.

The rearrangement joins TRBV7-9 to TRBJ2-5; 9 bases agree with TRBD1. CDR3 size: 14 residues. Germline V gene sequence: CDR1 SEHNR, CDR2 FQNEAQ (reference sequence). V dropped 5 bases and J dropped 4; count of bases not matched to a gene: 5. For the CDR3, the DNA is TGTGCCAGCAGCATGGGACAGGGCTCAGAGACCCAGTACTTC. Protein sequence: CASSMGQGSETQYF.

This clonotype has just a few counts. The chain combines TRBV7-2 with TRBJ2-1; D is unresolved. Deletions cut 2 bases from V and 9 bases from J, with 14 bases between. Germline V gene sequence: CDR1 SGHTA, CDR2 FQGNSA. The CDR3 is 14 amino acids. CDR3 nucleotides: TGTGCCAGCAGCTTACAGAGGAGAGCATCTGAGCAGTTCTTC. It codes for CASSLQRRASEQFF.

This clonotype was counted a few times. The chain has TRBV6-5 and TRBJ2-3; 7 bases line up with TRBD2. Germline CDR1 is MNHEY and CDR2 is SVGAGI. V was clipped by 2 bases and J by 5 bases; unmatched bases: 16. The CDR3 is 18 residues long. CDR3 sequence (DNA): TGTGCCAGCAGTTACGCCTATGGCGGGAGCTCCCTCGGAGATACGCAGTATTTT. This gives the protein CASSYAYGGSSLGDTQYF.

This clonotype turned up a few times. The chain links TRBV6-2 or TRBV6-3 to TRBJ2-3; D is possibly TRBD1 or TRBD2 (5 bases each). The CDR3 runs 16 residues. Trimming stripped 6 bases from V and 5 bases from J, with 21 bases between. The germline V gene encodes CDR1 MNHEY and CDR2 SVGEGT. The CDR3 DNA reads as TGTGCCAGCAGCGCCACCGGGGCCCAAAAAGGAGATACGCAGTATTTT. Protein sequence: CASSATGAQKGDTQYF.

Details on this clonotype: A read error may explain this, as a much larger clone is one base away. The J gene is TRBJ2-1, the V gene TRBV11-1; D gene unclear. This CDR3 region has 11 residues. Trimming removed 5 bases from V and 8 bases from J, with 7 bases in between. The germline V gene has CDR1 SGHAT and CDR2 FQDESV (reference sequence). This CDR3 is CASSLHDEQFF. Here the CDR3 DNA reads TGTGCCAGCAGCCTCCACGATGAGCAGTTCTTC.

This clonotype has only a few counts. V and J are TRBV19 and TRBJ2-1, with D unresolved. V lost 8 bases to trimming and J lost 3 bases, with 26 bases between them. Per germline, CDR1 LNHDA and CDR2 SQIVND (reference sequence). The CDR3 is 18 amino acids. The CDR3 sequence: CASEDSSPTRLSYNEQFF. The CDR3 nucleotides read TGTGCCAGTGAAGACTCGAGTCCGACGAGACTGAGCTACAATGAGCAGTTCTTC.

V is TRBV10-3 and J is TRBJ2-7; 8 positions match TRBD2. The CDR3 consists of 16 residues. The V gene's germline CDR1 is ENHRY and CDR2 SYGVKD. V gave up 0 bases and J gave up 1 base; unmatched junction bases: 5. CDR3 nucleotide sequence: TGTGCCATCAGTGAGTCGGCGGGCGGGAGGTCCTACGAGCAGTACTTC. Translated, it gives CAISESAGGRSYEQYF.

The rearrangement links TRBV11-2 to TRBJ2-7; D ambiguous. CDR3 length: 12 residues. CDR1 is SGHAT, CDR2 FQNNGV, per germline. V shed 5 bases and J shed 3 bases, with 8 bases lying between them. The CDR3 loop reads CASSETGYEQYV. The CDR3 DNA sequence: TGTGCCAGCAGCGAGACCGGCTACGAGCAGTACGTC.

The table lists this clonotype with a few counts. Mismatch with germline at one junction end may stem from a read error. The rearrangement uses TRBV19 and TRBJ2-2; 7 nucleotides match TRBD2. The CDR3 totals 13 residues. From germline, CDR1 is LNHDA and CDR2 SQIVND (reference sequence). The CDR3 sequence: CASRGGNAGELFF. The CDR3, as DNA: TGTGCCAGTAGGGGAGGGAACGCCGGGGAGCTGTTTTTT.

This clonotype appeared a few times. This chain connects TRBV5-1 to TRBJ1-2; no clear D gene. The CDR3 has 13 residues. V was shortened by 0 bases and J by 4 bases, with 7 bases between the two germline ends. Germline V lookup: CDR1 SGHRS, CDR2 YFSETQ. CDR3 region: CASSLDMSYGYTF. The DNA for the CDR3 is TGCGCCAGCAGCTTGGACATGAGCTATGGCTACACCTTC. The full variable domain, with the rest looked up from reference TRBV5-1 and TRBJ1-2, is KAGVTQTPRYLIKTRGQQVTLSCSPISGHRSVSWYQQTPGQGLQFLFEYFSETQRNKGNFPGRFSGRQFSNSRSEMNVSTLELGDSALYLCASSLDMSYGYTFGSGTRLTVV.

The V call is TRBV12-3 or TRBV12-4, the J call TRBJ2-5; 9 nucleotides line up with TRBD2. The ends lost 5 bases at V and 1 base at J; junction bases unmatched: 8. CDR3 length equals 16 residues. The CDR3 spells CASSDEAREGQETQYF. The CDR3, as DNA: TGTGCCAGCAGTGACGAAGCGCGGGAGGGCCAAGAGACCCAGTACTTC.

This chain connects TRBV7-6 to TRBJ2-5; TRBD2 aligns across 8 bases. Germline V gene sequence: CDR1 SGHVS, CDR2 FNYEAQ. This CDR3 spans 17 amino acids. V gave up 5 bases and J gave up 3 bases; unmatched junction bases: 14. CDR3 sequence (DNA): TGTGCCAGCAGCCCGGGGGGGGTTGACTATGGTAAAGAGACCCAGTACTTC. It translates to CASSPGGVDYGKETQYF.

CDR3 nucleotide sequence: TGTGCCAGCAGTTCAAGACTGAGCACTGAAGCTTTCTTT. Amino acids: CASSSRLSTEAFF. This rearrangement joins TRBV12-3 or TRBV12-4 to TRBJ1-1, with unresolved D. This CDR3 is built from 13 residues. Trimming pared 4 bases from V and 4 bases from J, leaving 10 bases between.

This clonotype showed up just a few times. The gene calls are TRBV7-8 and TRBJ2-3; 11 bases agree with TRBD2. Unmatched junction bases numbered 13, after V lost 5 bases and J lost 3 bases. Germline CDR1 SGHVS, CDR2 FQNEAQ. The length of the CDR3 is 18 residues. The CDR3 loop is CASSTQLKGLAVTDTQYF. CDR3 bases: TGTGCCAGCAGCACACAGCTTAAGGGACTAGCGGTTACAGATACGCAGTATTTT.

The chain links TRBV4-3 to TRBJ2-1; TRBD2 matches at 14 bases. Trimming took 0 bases from V and 3 from J; bases not matched to a gene: 10. The germline V gene encodes CDR1 LGHNA and CDR2 YSLEER. The CDR3 length is 20 residues. CDR3 amino acids: CASSQEMATSGREDYNEQFF. The CDR3, as DNA: TGCGCCAGCAGCCAAGAAATGGCGACTAGCGGGAGGGAGGACTACAATGAGCAGTTCTTC.

V usage is TRBV27 and J usage is TRBJ1-1; no reliable D call. From germline, CDR1 is MNHEY and CDR2 SMNVEV (reference sequence). The CDR3 extends over 14 amino acids. Trimming cost V 1 base and J 3 bases, with 9 bases left between them. The CDR3 here is CASSLFGGDTEAFF. The CDR3 region has the DNA TGTGCCAGCAGTTTATTCGGCGGTGACACTGAAGCTTTCTTT.

The chain has TRBV28 and TRBJ2-1; 7 bases agree with TRBD2. The CDR3 covers 16 residues. Germline CDR1 is MDHEN and CDR2 is SYDVKM. With 5 bases clipped from V and 4 bases from J, the junction kept 11 bases outside the gene matches. CDR3 region: CASSTPAGNSYNEQFF. Written as DNA, the CDR3 is TGTGCCAGCAGTACCCCAGCGGGGAACTCATACAATGAGCAGTTCTTC.

The rearrangement links TRBV4-1 to TRBJ2-1; D possibly corresponds to TRBD1 (5 bases). V was clipped by 3 bases and J by 0 bases, with 12 bases between them. Germline CDR1 MGHRA, CDR2 YSYEKL. The CDR3 totals 16 residues. CDR3 sequence: CASSQVGVSSYNEQFF. For the CDR3, the DNA is TGCGCCAGCAGCCAGGTAGGGGTGAGCTCCTACAATGAGCAGTTCTTC.

This clonotype appeared a few times. V gene TRBV12-3 or TRBV12-4 combines with J gene TRBJ2-3; D uncertain. V was pared by 3 bases and J by 5 bases, with 9 bases between. The CDR3 is 13 residues long. The CDR3 region is CASSLGNGDTQYF. The CDR3 region has the DNA TGTGCCAGCAGTTTGGGGAATGGAGATACGCAGTATTTT.